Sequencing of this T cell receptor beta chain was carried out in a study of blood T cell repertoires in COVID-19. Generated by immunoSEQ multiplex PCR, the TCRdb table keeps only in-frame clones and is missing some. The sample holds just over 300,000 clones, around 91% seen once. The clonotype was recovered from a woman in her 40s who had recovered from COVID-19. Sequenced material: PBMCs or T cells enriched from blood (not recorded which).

The CDR3 protein is CASSFTSGSADTQYF. In DNA, the CDR3 is TGTGCCAGCAGCTTCACTAGCGGGAGTGCAGATACGCAGTATTTT. The rearrangement links TRBV13 to TRBJ2-3; 11 positions agree with TRBD2. CDR1 PRHDT and CDR2 FYEKMQ come from the germline V gene (reference sequence). This CDR3 region has 15 residues. V lost 3 bases, J lost 4 bases, and 3 bases stayed unmatched.